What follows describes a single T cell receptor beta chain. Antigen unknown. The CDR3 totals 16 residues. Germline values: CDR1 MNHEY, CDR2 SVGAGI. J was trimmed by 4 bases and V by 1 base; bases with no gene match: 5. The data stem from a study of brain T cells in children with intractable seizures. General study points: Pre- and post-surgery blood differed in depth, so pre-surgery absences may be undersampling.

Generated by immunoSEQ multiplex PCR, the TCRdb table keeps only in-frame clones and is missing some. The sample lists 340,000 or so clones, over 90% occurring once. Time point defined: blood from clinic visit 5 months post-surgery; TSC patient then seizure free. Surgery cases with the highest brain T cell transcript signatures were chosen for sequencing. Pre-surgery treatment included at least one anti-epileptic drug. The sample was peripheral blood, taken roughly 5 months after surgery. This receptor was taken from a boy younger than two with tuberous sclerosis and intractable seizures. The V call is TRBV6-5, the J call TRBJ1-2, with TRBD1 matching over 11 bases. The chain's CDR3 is CASSYLGTGGFYGYTF. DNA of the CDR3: TGTGCCAGCAGTTACTTGGGGACAGGGGGGTTCTATGGCTACACCTTC.